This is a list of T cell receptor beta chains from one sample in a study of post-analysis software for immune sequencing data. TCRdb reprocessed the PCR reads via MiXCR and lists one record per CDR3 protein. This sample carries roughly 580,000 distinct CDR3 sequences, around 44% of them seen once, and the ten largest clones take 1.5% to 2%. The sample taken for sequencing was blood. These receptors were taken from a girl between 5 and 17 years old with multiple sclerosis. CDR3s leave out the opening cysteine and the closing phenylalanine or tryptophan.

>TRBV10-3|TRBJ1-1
AITSTGTNTEAF
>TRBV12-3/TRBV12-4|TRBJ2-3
ASSLPGFWTDTQY
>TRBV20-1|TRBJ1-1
SVSSGTVNTEAF
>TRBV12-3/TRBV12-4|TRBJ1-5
ASRRETGRNQPQH
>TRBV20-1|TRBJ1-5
SARDNRGDNQPQH
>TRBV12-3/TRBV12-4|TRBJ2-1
ASSSRGWQF
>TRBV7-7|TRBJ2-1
ASSPGLAGPSGEQF
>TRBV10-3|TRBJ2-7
AISESGATYEEQY
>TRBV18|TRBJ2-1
ASSPLGETQF
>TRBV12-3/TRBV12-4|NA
ASSKGTSGRIQETQY
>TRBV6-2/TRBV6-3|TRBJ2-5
ASRGTSGSQETQY
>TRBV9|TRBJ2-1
ASSVSGGDYNEQF
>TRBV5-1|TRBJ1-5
ASSLSGSGAGNQPQH
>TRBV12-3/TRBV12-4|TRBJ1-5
ASSFGPQDSNQPQH
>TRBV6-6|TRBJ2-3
ASSSSGRANTDTQY
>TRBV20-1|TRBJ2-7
SARARPGQGFYEQY
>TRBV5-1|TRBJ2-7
ASSPGGTGGYEQY
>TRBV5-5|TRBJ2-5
ASSSRGLETQY
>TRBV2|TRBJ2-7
ASISGGRSYEQY
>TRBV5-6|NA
ASSYRTGLSNIQY